One sample yielded the 9 T cell receptor beta chains listed below, sequenced in a study of T cells in Graves' hyperthyroidism and ophthalmopathy. TCR beta CDR3 region amplification was performed from RNA transcripts. The TCR CDR3 first-round RT-PCR relied on the HTBI primer set. TCRdb used MiXCR to reprocess the multiplex PCR reads, holding one entry per CDR3 protein. The data contain under 250,000 distinct CDR3 sequences, about 25% of them singletons. Source material: blood. The receptors stem from a woman aged 40 to 49 with Graves' ophthalmopathy.

This clonotype was observed many times. The chain combines TRBV10-3 with TRBJ2-7; 10 nucleotides align to TRBD2. With V trimmed by 0 bases and J by 5 bases, 13 bases remained unmatched. Germline V gene sequence: CDR1 ENHRY, CDR2 SYGVKD. This CDR3 has 18 residues. This CDR3 is CAISESKRASGGDHEQYF. The CDR3 region has the DNA TGTGCCATCAGTGAGTCGAAAAGGGCTAGCGGGGGAGACCACGAGCAGTACTTC.

The table lists this clonotype with a count of one. The chain uses TRBV12-5 and TRBJ2-2, with TRBD1 identical over 8 bases. J lost 7 bases, V lost 3 bases, and 7 bases had no gene match. There are 15 residues in the CDR3. CDR1 LGHNT and CDR2 FRNRAP come from the germline V gene. CDR3 DNA sequence: TGTGCTAGTGGTTTTCGGCAGGGGGCTTTCGGGGAGCTGTTTTTT. This translates into CASGFRQGAFGELFF. The full variable domain, in which reference TRBV12-5 and TRBJ2-2 provide the parts outside the CDR3, is DARVTQTPRHKVTEMGQEVTMRCQPILGHNTVFWYRQTMMQGLELLAYFRNRAPLDDSGMPKDRFSAEMPDATLATLKIQPSEPRDSAVYFCASGFRQGAFGELFFGEGSRLTVL.

In its sample, this clonotype was seen many times. V and J are TRBV11-1 and TRBJ1-1; 8 positions match TRBD1. The CDR3 is 16 amino acids. V gave up 6 bases and J gave up 0 bases; unmatched junction bases: 9. Germline CDR1 is SGHAT and CDR2 is FQDESV (reference sequence). The chain's CDR3 is CASRRGTQGVNTEAFF. The CDR3 bases are TGTGCCAGCAGACGAGGAACACAGGGGGTGAACACTGAAGCTTTCTTT.

The sample holds many counts of this clonotype. The rearrangement links TRBV29-1 to TRBJ1-2; a possible D gene is TRBD1 (5 bases). With 5 bases removed from V and 8 bases from J, the gap between germline ends came to 12 bases. Germline lookup yields CDR1 SQVTM and CDR2 ANQGSEA. The length of the CDR3 is 11 residues. The CDR3 DNA reads as TGCAGCGTTCCCGGGCGGGGCGGCTACACCTTC. It encodes CSVPGRGGYTF.

The rearrangement links TRBV12-3 or TRBV12-4 to TRBJ2-5; possibly TRBD2 for D (6 bases). The CDR3 has 16 amino acids. V lost 2 bases and J lost 4, with 17 bases in between. The CDR3 reads CASSLTGLVGGETQYF. Written as DNA, the CDR3 is TGTGCCAGCAGTTTAACGGGGCTAGTGGGAGGAGAGACCCAGTACTTC.

This clonotype has ten or more counts. The CDR3 reads CSASSGTGTGGYEQYF. The CDR3 DNA reads as TGCAGTGCTAGTTCGGGCACCGGGACAGGGGGCTACGAGCAGTACTTC. This rearrangement joins TRBV20-1 to TRBJ2-7; TRBD1 aligns across 11 bases. The germline CDR1 and CDR2 sequences are DFQATT and SNEGSKA (reference sequence). The CDR3 has 16 amino acids. The trim removed 3 bases at V and 3 bases at J, leaving 10 bases unmatched.

This clonotype was picked up many times. The rearrangement joins TRBV10-2 to TRBJ1-2; weak D call: TRBD1 (5 bases). The CDR3 length is 12 residues. Germline CDR1 and CDR2: WSHSY and SAAADI. V was cut by 10 bases and J by 6 bases, with 15 bases left in between. The CDR3: CATELPGDGYTF. CDR3 nucleotide sequence: TGCGCCACCGAACTACCGGGGGATGGCTACACCTTC.

This clonotype has at least ten counts. The CDR3 nucleotides read TGTGCCAGCAGTCACCCGGGGGGGGAGACCCAGTACTTC. The encoded protein is CASSHPGGETQYF. This chain links TRBV6-5 with TRBJ2-5, with TRBD2 identical over 8 bases. This CDR3 has 13 amino acids. CDR1 is MNHEY, CDR2 SVGAGI, per germline. V lost 5 bases to trimming and J lost 5 bases; unmatched junction nucleotides: 4.

This clonotype was recorded many times. The V and J genes are TRBV5-1 and TRBJ2-7, with 8 positions matching TRBD2. This CDR3 spans 15 amino acids. Germline CDR1 is SGHRS and CDR2 is YFSETQ. J gave up 0 bases and V 0 bases, and 2 bases lay outside the gene matches. Written as DNA, the CDR3 is TGCGCCAGCAGCTTGGCCGGGACTAGCTCCTACGAGCAGTACTTC. It translates to CASSLAGTSSYEQYF.